The source of this T cell receptor beta chain is a study of blood T cell repertoires in COVID-19. Participant reports of clinical history set cohort assignment. Shortly before study entry, within 2 weeks, exposed participants had met a COVID-19 case. J lost 0 bases, V lost 0 bases, and 6 bases had no gene match. This CDR3 has 18 amino acids. Per the original data handling: Nucleated cell number was recorded as an estimate derived from reference gene primer amplification. Produced via immunoSEQ multiplex PCR; TCRdb's table is partial and in-frame only. D and trimming come from the DNA, and the V and J calls and clone size come from that table. Of about 300,000 clones listed, roughly 86% are singletons.

The chain combines TRBV5-3 with TRBJ2-2, with 9 bases matching TRBD2. TRBV5-3 is an ORF, with its function uncertain. The sequenced material came from PBMCs or T cells enriched from blood (not recorded which). The sequence derives from a woman aged 45-65 years who had been exposed to COVID-19. The DNA for the CDR3 is TGTGCCAGAAGCTTGGCGGCTAGCGGGGAGTCGAACACCGGGGAGCTGTTTTTT. Translating it yields CARSLAASGESNTGELFF.